These T cell receptor beta chains were read from a single sample in a study of blood T cell repertoires in COVID-19. Assay: immunoSEQ multiplex PCR; the TCRdb copy retains only in-frame clones and omits some. This table holds more than 200,000 clones, 84% found once. The sequenced material came from peripheral blood. The receptors here all came from a man aged 55 to 70 with acute or convalescent COVID-19. CDR3s include the opening cysteine and the closing phenylalanine or tryptophan. D genes are given only for firm matches. Size is omitted from some rows. Given values are once, few, many or a class for expanded clones.

j_call clone_size v_call d_call cdr3_aa cdr3_nt
TRBJ2-1 - TRBV3-1/TRBV3-2 TRBD2 CASSQDRTSGVNYNEQFF TGTGCCAGCAGCCAAGATCGGACTAGCGGGGTCAACTACAATGAGCAGTTCTTC
TRBJ2-1 once TRBV4-3 TRBD2 CASSQDPSGWREVRTYNEQFF TGCGCCAGCAGCCAAGACCCATCAGGCTGGCGGGAGGTAAGGACCTACAATGAGCAGTTCTTC
TRBJ1-1 few TRBV27 TRBD1 CASSSLGQGRRNTEAFF TGTGCCAGCAGTTCCCTAGGACAGGGGAGACGGAACACTGAAGCTTTCTTT
TRBJ2-1 - TRBV10-3 TRBD2 CAISEGSGSLAEQFF TGTGCCATCAGTGAGGGTAGCGGGTCCCTCGCGGAGCAGTTCTTC
TRBJ2-2 - TRBV7-9 - CASSPLGGGTGELFF TGTGCCAGCAGCCCCCTTGGGGGCGGCACCGGGGAGCTGTTTTTT
TRBJ2-3 - TRBV10-2 - CASRVGVDGTQYF TGCGCCAGCAGAGTGGGAGTCGATGGTACGCAGTATTTT
TRBJ1-1 - TRBV18 TRBD1 CASSPTGEFTEAFF TGTGCCAGCTCACCAACAGGGGAATTCACTGAAGCTTTCTTT
TRBJ1-5 - TRBV7-9 - CASSLQGNQPQHF TGTGCCAGCAGCCTTCAGGGAAATCAGCCCCAGCATTTT
TRBJ1-1 - TRBV5-1 - CASSLSGAEAFF TGCGCCAGCAGCTTGTCCGGGGCTGAAGCTTTCTTT
TRBJ2-1 once TRBV29-1 - CSVAGIEYNEQFF TGCAGCGTGGCCGGGATCGAATACAATGAGCAGTTCTTC
TRBJ1-2 few TRBV29-1 - CSVNSGGGYTF TGCAGCGTAAACAGCGGCGGGGGCTACACCTTC
TRBJ2-5 - TRBV19 TRBD2 CASSALAGGQETQYF TGTGCCAGTAGTGCCTTAGCGGGAGGGCAAGAGACCCAGTACTTC
TRBJ2-7 few TRBV9 TRBD1 CASSRAGGYDEYEQYF TGTGCCAGCAGCCGAGCAGGGGGATATGATGAATACGAGCAGTACTTC
TRBJ2-1 - TRBV5-4 - CASSLDMGPTYNEQFF TGTGCCAGCAGCTTGGATATGGGGCCCACCTACAATGAGCAGTTCTTC
TRBJ1-2 - TRBV28 TRBD1 CASSLVRQGWGYGYTF TGTGCCAGCAGTTTAGTCAGACAGGGTTGGGGCTATGGCTACACCTTC
TRBJ1-6 - TRBV18 - CASSPRAGKSSYNSPLHF TGTGCCAGCTCACCCCGGGCAGGGAAAAGTTCCTATAATTCACCCCTCCACTTT
TRBJ2-2 - TRBV27 TRBD2 CASSARGVIASGELFF TGTGCCAGCAGCGCACGGGGGGTGATAGCGTCCGGGGAGCTGTTTTTT
TRBJ1-2 - TRBV2 - CASSDWTESRYGYTF TGTGCCAGCAGTGATTGGACAGAGAGCCGCTATGGCTACACCTTC
TRBJ1-5 - TRBV15 - CATSRVREDQPQHF TGTGCCACCAGCAGAGTCAGGGAGGATCAGCCCCAGCATTTT
TRBJ2-5 once TRBV18 - CASSPLTAQETQYF TGTGCCAGCTCACCACTTACAGCTCAAGAGACCCAGTACTTC
TRBJ2-7 - TRBV11-3 - CASSLGGSHEQYF TGTGCCAGCAGCTTAGGAGGGAGCCACGAGCAGTACTTC
TRBJ2-1 - TRBV5-1 TRBD2 CASSLRSGGASYNEQFF TGCGCCAGCAGCTTGCGTAGCGGGGGGGCATCCTACAATGAGCAGTTCTTC
TRBJ2-5 - TRBV7-8 TRBD1 CASSVGQAQETQYF TGTGCCAGCAGCGTAGGACAGGCACAAGAGACCCAGTACTTC
TRBJ2-5 - TRBV7-7 TRBD1 CASSQGQKETQYF TGTGCTAGCAGCCAGGGACAGAAAGAGACCCAGTACTTC
TRBJ1-5 - TRBV18 TRBD1 CASSPGTGEQPQHF TGTGCCAGCTCACCCGGGACAGGGGAACAGCCCCAGCATTTT
TRBJ2-7 - TRBV27 TRBD2 CASSLSRVAGLYEQYF TGTGCCAGCAGTTTATCGAGAGTAGCGGGGCTCTACGAGCAGTACTTC
TRBJ2-2 many TRBV10-1 TRBD2 CASRPGLDGGELFF TGCGCCAGCAGACCGGGACTAGATGGAGGGGAGCTGTTTTTT
TRBJ2-2 - TRBV19 TRBD2 CASSAQVLAGGELFF TGTGCCAGTAGTGCGCAGGTCCTAGCGGGCGGGGAGCTGTTTTTT
TRBJ2-7 - TRBV7-9 TRBD2 CASSGTSSYEQYF TGTGCCAGCAGCGGGACTAGCAGCTACGAGCAGTACTTC
TRBJ1-2 - TRBV14 - CASSQDRGGYTF TGTGCCAGCAGCCAAGACCGGGGTGGCTACACCTTC
TRBJ2-7 - TRBV7-9 TRBD2 CASSLGLAGGYEQYF TGTGCCAGCAGCCTAGGACTAGCGGGAGGCTACGAGCAGTACTTC
TRBJ1-2 once TRBV7-2 - CASSSTSTGWIHGYTF TGTGCCAGCAGCTCTACCTCGACAGGCTGGATCCATGGCTACACCTTC
TRBJ1-1 few TRBV7-5 - CARSSDRETEAFF TGTGCCAGAAGCTCAGACAGGGAAACTGAAGCTTTCTTT
TRBJ2-3 few TRBV28 TRBD2 CASSFHGRAGNTQYF TGTGCCAGCAGTTTTCACGGGAGGGCGGGGAATACGCAGTATTTT
TRBJ2-5 - TRBV5-1 TRBD2 CASSLGTSGYQETQYF TGCGCCAGCAGCCTAGGGACTAGCGGGTACCAAGAGACCCAGTACTTC
TRBJ2-2 many TRBV7-9 TRBD1 CASSSRGQETGELFF TGTGCCAGCAGCTCCAGGGGGCAGGAAACCGGGGAGCTGTTTTTT
TRBJ1-5 - TRBV15 - CATSKQFDQPQHF TGTGCCACCAGCAAACAGTTCGATCAGCCCCAGCATTTT
TRBJ1-1 - TRBV7-9 - CASSPAQGAEAFF TGTGCCAGCAGCCCGGCTCAGGGCGCTGAAGCTTTCTTT
TRBJ1-4 - TRBV25-1 - CASSEIGGNEKLFF TGTGCCAGCAGTGAAATCGGGGGAAATGAAAAACTGTTTTTT
TRBJ1-1 - TRBV18 TRBD1 CASSRRTGGANTEAFF TGTGCCAGCTCACGAAGGACAGGGGGCGCGAACACTGAAGCTTTCTTT
TRBJ1-1 once TRBV7-3 - CASSLVAGLNTEAFF TGTGCCAGCAGCTTAGTGGCAGGGCTGAACACTGAAGCTTTCTTT
TRBJ2-1 - TRBV18 TRBD1 CASSPGTGSVDEQFF TGTGCCAGCTCACCCGGGACAGGGAGTGTAGATGAGCAGTTCTTC
TRBJ2-1 - TRBV9 TRBD2 CASSLAGGYNEQFF TGTGCCAGCAGCCTAGCGGGGGGGTACAATGAGCAGTTCTTC
TRBJ2-5 - TRBV25-1 TRBD1 CASRRGTGLETQYF TGTGCCAGCAGGCGGGGGACAGGGTTAGAGACCCAGTACTTC
TRBJ1-1 - TRBV7-2 - CASSLERHREAFF TGTGCCAGCAGCTTAGAGAGGCACAGGGAAGCTTTCTTT
TRBJ1-2 - TRBV5-4 TRBD1 CASSLEPRGRGYGYTF TGTGCCAGCAGCTTGGAACCCAGGGGGCGCGGCTATGGCTACACCTTC
TRBJ1-2 - TRBV29-1 - CSVAGVNYGYTF TGCAGCGTTGCAGGGGTTAACTATGGCTACACCTTC
TRBJ2-7 - TRBV9 - CASSVDTASYEQYF TGTGCCAGCAGCGTAGATACAGCTTCCTACGAGCAGTACTTC
TRBJ1-1 - TRBV6-2/TRBV6-3 TRBD1 CASSYPTGGNTEAFF TGTGCCAGCAGTTACCCAACAGGGGGTAACACTGAAGCTTTCTTT